Listed below are T cell receptor beta chains from one sample, sequenced in a study of cytomegalovirus exposure and HLA in healthy donors. Here immunoSEQ multiplex PCR was the method, and the copy in TCRdb shows in-frame clones only, minus some. This sample has about 220,000 clones, with around 79% found just once. Material for sequencing was PBMCs. The receptors derive from a male donor in good health and CMV-seronegative. The CDR3 runs from the conserved cysteine through the conserved F or W. A D gene is named only where the DNA matches it firmly. For some rows the clone size is stated as once, few or many, or as a class when expanded; others skip it.

D,size,V,J,CDR3,DNA
.,.,TRBV9,TRBJ2-2,CASRNRVDTGELFF,TGTGCCAGCAGGAACAGGGTTGACACCGGGGAGCTGTTTTTT
.,few,TRBV28,TRBJ1-5,CASSSLQGGGQPQHF,TGTGCCAGCAGTTCTCTCCAGGGAGGGGGTCAGCCCCAGCATTTT
.,.,TRBV19,TRBJ2-1,CASKDGFSYNEQFF,TGTGCCTCCAAAGACGGGTTCTCCTACAATGAGCAGTTCTTC
.,.,TRBV4-1,TRBJ2-2,CASSQVLGRGGELFF,TGCGCCAGCAGCCAAGTTTTGGGAAGGGGAGGGGAGCTGTTTTTT
TRBD2,.,TRBV5-1,TRBJ2-7,CASSLGASGPVPYEQYF,TGCGCCAGCAGCTTGGGAGCTAGCGGGCCCGTTCCCTACGAGCAGTACTTC
TRBD2,many,TRBV19,TRBJ2-1,CASSSRGPLSGSSYNEQFF,TGTGCCAGTAGTTCCCGAGGCCCTCTGAGCGGGAGCTCCTACAATGAGCAGTTCTTC
.,.,TRBV2,TRBJ2-1,CASTPKASRVYNEQFF,TGTGCCAGCACCCCGAAGGCTAGCAGAGTATACAATGAGCAGTTCTTC
.,.,TRBV27,TRBJ2-1,CASSQEATSPYNEQFF,TGTGCCAGCAGTCAAGAAGCTACCTCCCCCTACAATGAGCAGTTCTTC
.,few,TRBV19,TRBJ1-1,CATNRNTEAFF,TGTGCCACTAACAGAAACACTGAAGCTTTCTTT
TRBD1,once,TRBV7-9,TRBJ1-5,CASSHRTGGISQPQHF,TGTGCCAGCAGCCACAGGACAGGGGGGATATCTCAGCCCCAGCATTTT
.,.,TRBV28,TRBJ1-2,CASSLWGNYGYTF,TGTGCCAGCAGTTTATGGGGCAACTATGGCTACACCTTC